The rows below give T cell receptor beta chains drawn from one sample of a study of T cell repertoires in cytomegalovirus infection. From the reads, TCRdb called clonotypes with MiXCR, one entry per CDR3 protein. The sample lists about 240,000 distinct CDR3 sequences; roughly an eighth were seen once. The sample consisted of PBMCs. All receptors come from a human donor in good health (CMV status not recorded). Some clones in this sample may be carry-over from other donors' samples. The conserved cysteine and the conserved F or W are not part of the CDR3 here. The listing skips clone size in some rows; elsewhere it reads once, few, many or a size class.

.,TRBV20-1,SARLAGVETQY
many,TRBV24-1,ATSDGAGTVPYNEQF
many,TRBV19,ASSIVNRDGLTGELF
.,TRBV20-1,SAPRGDNYNSPLH
many,TRBV6-6,ASRDTSGDEQF
many,TRBV7-3,ASSLLGLGLQETQY
few,TRBV20-1,SATNNNAGPGYEQY
few,TRBV14,ASSAAEDGGRAEDTQY
many,TRBV7-2,ASSPLSGLAARGELF
few,TRBV20-1,SASQTGIGGYT
many,TRBV5-6,ASSFPTRYGYT
.,TRBV28,ASTLTGNTEAF
many,TRBV7-3,ASSLTLGYEQY
many,TRBV7-2,ASSSPSGGAQY
few,TRBV24-1,ATSDSDITTQDTQY
.,TRBV7-9,ASSQDRSGETQY
many,TRBV7-2,ASSSRQGVETQY
many,TRBV24-1,ATGASLNTGELF
many,TRBV28,ASSLYPAGNTEAF
few,TRBV15,ATSSRGSYGYT
many,TRBV7-2,ASSLNRGRRGANVLT
many,TRBV7-2,ASIRTSGNTGELF
.,TRBV6-5,ASSYIGGGRNNEQF
many,TRBV7-2,ASSLAGAPGDTQY
.,TRBV20-1,SAGPGRKDTQY
many,TRBV6-2/TRBV6-3,ATRRRTDSYEQY